The sequence of this T cell receptor (beta chain) was determined in a study of T cells in localized non-small cell lung cancer. Clones were sequenced by immunoSEQ multiplex PCR, and TCRdb holds only the in-frame ones, with some missing. The table shows about 41,000 clones, with 83% occurring only once. Germline loops: CDR1 SGHTA, CDR2 FQGNSA. The V end was cut by 5 bases, the J end by 5 bases, with 13 bases between. There are 15 residues in the CDR3. This clonotype was sampled from a man aged 40-75 years with stage II lung adenocarcinoma. The rearrangement uses TRBV7-2 and TRBJ1-6; D is perhaps TRBD1 (6 bases). The sample was PBMCs, taken before any cancer treatment. In nucleotides, the CDR3 is TGTGCCAGCAGCCCCAGTACAGGGAATAATTCACCCCTCCACTTT. This gives the protein CASSPSTGNNSPLHF.